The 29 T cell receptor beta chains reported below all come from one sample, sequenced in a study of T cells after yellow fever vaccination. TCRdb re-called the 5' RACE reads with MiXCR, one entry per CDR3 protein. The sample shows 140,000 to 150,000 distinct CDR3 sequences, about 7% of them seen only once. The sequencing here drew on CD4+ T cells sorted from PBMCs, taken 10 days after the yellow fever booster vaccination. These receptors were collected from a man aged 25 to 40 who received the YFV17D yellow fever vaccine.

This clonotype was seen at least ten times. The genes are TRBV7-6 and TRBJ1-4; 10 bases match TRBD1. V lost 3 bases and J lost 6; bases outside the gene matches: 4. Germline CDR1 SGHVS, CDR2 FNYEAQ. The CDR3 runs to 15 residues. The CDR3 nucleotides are TGTGCCAGCAGCTTGGGACAGGGGTCTTATGAAAAACTGTTTTTT. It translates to CASSLGQGSYEKLFF.

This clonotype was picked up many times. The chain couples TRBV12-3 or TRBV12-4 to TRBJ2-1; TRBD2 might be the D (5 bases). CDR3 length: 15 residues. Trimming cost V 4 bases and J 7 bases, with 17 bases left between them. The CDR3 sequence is CASSYQDFVGNEQFF. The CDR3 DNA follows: TGTGCCAGCAGTTATCAGGACTTTGTGGGAAATGAGCAGTTCTTC.

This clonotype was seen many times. CDR3 coding DNA: TGTGCCAGCAGTTTCTCCGGCGCGACTATGTACAATGAGCAGTTCTTC. This codes for CASSFSGATMYNEQFF. This chain uses TRBV27 with TRBJ2-1, with TRBD2 as a possible D gene (5 bases). This CDR3 region has 16 residues. Germline V lookup: CDR1 MNHEY, CDR2 SMNVEV (reference sequence). The germline V and J ends were trimmed by 3 bases and 4 bases, with 16 bases remaining between them.

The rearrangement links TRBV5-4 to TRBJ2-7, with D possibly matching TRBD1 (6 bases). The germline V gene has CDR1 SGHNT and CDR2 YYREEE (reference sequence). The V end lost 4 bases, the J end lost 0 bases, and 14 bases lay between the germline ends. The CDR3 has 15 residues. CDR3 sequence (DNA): TGTGCCAGCAGCAAGACAGGCAAGAGCTCCTACGAGCAGTACTTC. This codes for CASSKTGKSSYEQYF. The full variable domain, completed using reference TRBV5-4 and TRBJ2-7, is ETGVTQSPTHLIKTRGQQVTLRCSSQSGHNTVSWYQQALGQGPQFIFQYYREEENGRGNFPPRFSGLQFPNYSSELNVNALELDDSALYLCASSKTGKSSYEQYFGPGTRLTVT.

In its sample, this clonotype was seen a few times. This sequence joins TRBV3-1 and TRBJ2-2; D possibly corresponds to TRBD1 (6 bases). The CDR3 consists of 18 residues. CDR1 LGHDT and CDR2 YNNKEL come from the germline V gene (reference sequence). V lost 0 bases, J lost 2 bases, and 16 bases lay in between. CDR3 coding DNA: TGTGCCAGCAGCCAAGACTGGACAGACTTAGCCAACACCGGGGAGCTGTTTTTT. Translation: CASSQDWTDLANTGELFF.

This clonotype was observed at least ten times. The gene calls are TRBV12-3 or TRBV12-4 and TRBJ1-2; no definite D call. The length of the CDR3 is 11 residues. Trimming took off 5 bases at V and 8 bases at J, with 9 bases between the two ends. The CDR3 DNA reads TGTGCCAGCAGTCCTCTCTTAGGCTACACCTTC. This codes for CASSPLLGYTF.

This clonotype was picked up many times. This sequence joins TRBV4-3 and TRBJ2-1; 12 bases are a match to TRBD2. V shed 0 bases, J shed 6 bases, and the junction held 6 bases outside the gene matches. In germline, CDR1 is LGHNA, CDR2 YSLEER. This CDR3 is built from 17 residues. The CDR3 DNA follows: TGCGCCAGCAGCCAAGATAGGACTAGCGGGAATTTCAATGAGCAGTTCTTC. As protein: CASSQDRTSGNFNEQFF.

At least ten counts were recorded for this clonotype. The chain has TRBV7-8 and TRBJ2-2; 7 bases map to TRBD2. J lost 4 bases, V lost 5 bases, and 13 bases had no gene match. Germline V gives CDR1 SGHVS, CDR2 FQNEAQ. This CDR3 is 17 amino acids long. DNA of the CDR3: TGTGCCAGCAGCCCTAGAGGGGCGGGAGCATTCACCGGGGAGCTGTTTTTT. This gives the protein CASSPRGAGAFTGELFF.

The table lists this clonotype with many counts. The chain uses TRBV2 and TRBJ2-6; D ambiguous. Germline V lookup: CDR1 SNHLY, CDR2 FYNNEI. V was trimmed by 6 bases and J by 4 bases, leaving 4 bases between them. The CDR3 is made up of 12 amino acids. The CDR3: CASRGGANVLTF. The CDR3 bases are TGTGCCAGCAGGGGGGGGGCCAACGTCCTGACTTTC.

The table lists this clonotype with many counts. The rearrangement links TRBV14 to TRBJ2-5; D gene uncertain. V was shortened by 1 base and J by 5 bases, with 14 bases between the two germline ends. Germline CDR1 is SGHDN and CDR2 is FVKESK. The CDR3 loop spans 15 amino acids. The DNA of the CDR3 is TGTGCCAGCAGCCAAGTTAGGGCACCATCGGAGACCCAGTACTTC. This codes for CASSQVRAPSETQYF.

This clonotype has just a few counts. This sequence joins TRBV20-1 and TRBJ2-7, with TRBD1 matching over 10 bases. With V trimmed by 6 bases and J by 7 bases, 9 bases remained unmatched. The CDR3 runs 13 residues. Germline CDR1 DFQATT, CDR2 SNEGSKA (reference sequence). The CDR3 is CSATGTGVWEQYF. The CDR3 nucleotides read TGCAGTGCGACCGGGACAGGGGTTTGGGAGCAGTACTTC.

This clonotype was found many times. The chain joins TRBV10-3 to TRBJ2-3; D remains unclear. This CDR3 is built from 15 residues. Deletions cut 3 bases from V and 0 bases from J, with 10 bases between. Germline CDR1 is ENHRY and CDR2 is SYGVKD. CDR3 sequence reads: CAISESPVSTDTQYF. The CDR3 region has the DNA TGTGCCATCAGTGAATCTCCTGTGAGCACAGATACGCAGTATTTT.

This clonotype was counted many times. The CDR3 coding sequence is TGTGCCAGTACCTCGGGACAAGACTACGAGCAGTACTTC. Its translation: CASTSGQDYEQYF. J is TRBJ2-7 and V is TRBV19; maybe TRBD1 (6 bases). This CDR3 spans 13 amino acids. Between the trimmed V and J ends, which lost 7 bases and 3 bases, there was a span of 13 bases. The germline CDR1 and CDR2 sequences are LNHDA and SQIVND (reference sequence).

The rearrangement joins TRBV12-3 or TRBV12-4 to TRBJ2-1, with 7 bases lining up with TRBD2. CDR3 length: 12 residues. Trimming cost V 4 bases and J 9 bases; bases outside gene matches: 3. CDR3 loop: CASSSTSSEQFF. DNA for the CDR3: TGTGCCAGCAGTTCGACTAGCAGTGAGCAGTTCTTC.

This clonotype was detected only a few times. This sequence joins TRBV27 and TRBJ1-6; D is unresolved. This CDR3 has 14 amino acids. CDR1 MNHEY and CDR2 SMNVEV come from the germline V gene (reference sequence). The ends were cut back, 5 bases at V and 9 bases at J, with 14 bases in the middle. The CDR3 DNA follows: TGTGCCAGCAGTCTGGGAGGTGGGCGTTCACCCCTCCACTTT. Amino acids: CASSLGGGRSPLHF.

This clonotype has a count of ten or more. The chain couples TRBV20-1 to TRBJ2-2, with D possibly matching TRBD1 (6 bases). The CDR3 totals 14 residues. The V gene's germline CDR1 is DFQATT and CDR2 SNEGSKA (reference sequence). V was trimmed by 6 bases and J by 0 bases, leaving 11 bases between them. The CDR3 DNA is TGCAGTGCAAAGACAGGCGCGAACACCGGGGAGCTGTTTTTT. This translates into CSAKTGANTGELFF.

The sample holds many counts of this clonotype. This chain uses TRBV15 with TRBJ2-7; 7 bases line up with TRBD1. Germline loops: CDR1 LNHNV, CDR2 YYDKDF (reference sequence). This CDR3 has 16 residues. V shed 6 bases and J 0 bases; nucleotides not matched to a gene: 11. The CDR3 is CATRSPGTESSYEQYF. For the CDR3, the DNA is TGTGCCACCAGAAGCCCCGGGACAGAAAGCTCCTACGAGCAGTACTTC. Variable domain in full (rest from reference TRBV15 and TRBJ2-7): DAMVIQNPRYQVTQFGKPVTLSCSQTLNHNVMYWYQQKSSQAPKLLFHYYDKDFNNEADTPDNFQSRRPNTSFCFLDIRSPGLGDTAMYLCATRSPGTESSYEQYFGPGTRLTVT.

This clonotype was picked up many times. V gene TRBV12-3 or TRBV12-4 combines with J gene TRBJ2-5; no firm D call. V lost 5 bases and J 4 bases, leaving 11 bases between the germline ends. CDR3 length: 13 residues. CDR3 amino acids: CASSLQGRETQYF. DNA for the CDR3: TGTGCCAGCAGTCTGCAAGGACGAGAGACCCAGTACTTC.

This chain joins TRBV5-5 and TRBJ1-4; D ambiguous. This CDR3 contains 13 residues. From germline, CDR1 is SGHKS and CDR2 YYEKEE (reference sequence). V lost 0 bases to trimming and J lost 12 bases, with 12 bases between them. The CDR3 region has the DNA TGTGCCAGCAGCTTGGGGCAGGTGAATCAACTGTTTTTT. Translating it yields CASSLGQVNQLFF.

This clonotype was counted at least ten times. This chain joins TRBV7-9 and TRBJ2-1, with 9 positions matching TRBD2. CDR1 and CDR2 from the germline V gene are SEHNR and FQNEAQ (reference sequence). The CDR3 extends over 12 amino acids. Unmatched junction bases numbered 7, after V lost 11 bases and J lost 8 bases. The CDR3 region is CARGRGSDEQFF. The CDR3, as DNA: TGTGCCCGCGGGAGGGGATCCGATGAGCAGTTCTTC. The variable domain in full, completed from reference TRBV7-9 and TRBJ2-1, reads DTGVSQNPRHKITKRGQNVTFRCDPISEHNRLYWYRQTLGQGPEFLTYFQNEAQLEKSRLLSDRFSAERPKGSFSTLEIQRTEQGDSAMYLCARGRGSDEQFFGPGTRLTVL.

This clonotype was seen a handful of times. The CDR3 DNA sequence: TGTGCCAGCTCACCTAGGGGGGCCCTAAACGGCTACGAGCAGTACTTC. Translating it yields CASSPRGALNGYEQYF. This chain connects TRBV18 to TRBJ2-7; tentatively, D is TRBD1 or TRBD2 (6 bases each). V shed 3 bases and J shed 3 bases, with 18 bases lying between them. The germline V gene has CDR1 KGHSH and CDR2 LQKENI. The CDR3 contains 16 residues. The variable domain in full, completed from reference TRBV18 and TRBJ2-7, reads NAGVMQNPRHLVRRRGQEARLRCSPMKGHSHVYWYRQLPEEGLKFMVYLQKENIIDESGMPKERFSAEFPKEGPSILRIQQVVRGDSAAYFCASSPRGALNGYEQYFGPGTRLTVT.

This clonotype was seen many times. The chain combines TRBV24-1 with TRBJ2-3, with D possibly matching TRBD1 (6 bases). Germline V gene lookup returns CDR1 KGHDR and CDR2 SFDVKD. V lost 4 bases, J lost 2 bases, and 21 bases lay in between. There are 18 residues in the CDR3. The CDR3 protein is CATSESPGHGSITDTQYF. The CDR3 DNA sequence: TGTGCCACCAGTGAGTCCCCGGGACACGGGTCGATCACAGATACGCAGTATTTT.

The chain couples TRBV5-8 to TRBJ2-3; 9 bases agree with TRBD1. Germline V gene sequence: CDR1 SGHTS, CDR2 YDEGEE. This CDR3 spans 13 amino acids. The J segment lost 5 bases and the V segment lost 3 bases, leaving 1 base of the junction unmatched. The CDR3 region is CASSWDREDTQYF. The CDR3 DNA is TGTGCCAGCAGCTGGGACAGGGAAGATACGCAGTATTTT.

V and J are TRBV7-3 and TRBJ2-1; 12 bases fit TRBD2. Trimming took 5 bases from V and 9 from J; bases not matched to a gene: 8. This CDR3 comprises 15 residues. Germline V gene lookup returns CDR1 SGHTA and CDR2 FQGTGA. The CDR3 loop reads CASSTTSGRGGEQFF. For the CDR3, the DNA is TGTGCCAGCAGCACGACTAGCGGGAGAGGAGGTGAGCAGTTCTTC.

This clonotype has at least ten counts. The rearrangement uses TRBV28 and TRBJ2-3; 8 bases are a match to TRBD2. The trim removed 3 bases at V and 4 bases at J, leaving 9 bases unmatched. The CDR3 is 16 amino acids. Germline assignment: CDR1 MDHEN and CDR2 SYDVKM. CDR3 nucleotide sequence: TGTGCCAGCAGTTTTCGGGGGGGAGGGCGTCCAGATACGCAGTATTTT. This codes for CASSFRGGGRPDTQYF.

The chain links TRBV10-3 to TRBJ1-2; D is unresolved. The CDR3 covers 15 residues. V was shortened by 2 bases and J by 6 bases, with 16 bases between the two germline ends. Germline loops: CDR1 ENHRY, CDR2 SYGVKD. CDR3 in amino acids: CAISEAAGLYDGYTF. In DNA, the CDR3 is TGTGCCATCAGTGAGGCAGCGGGTTTATATGATGGCTACACCTTC.

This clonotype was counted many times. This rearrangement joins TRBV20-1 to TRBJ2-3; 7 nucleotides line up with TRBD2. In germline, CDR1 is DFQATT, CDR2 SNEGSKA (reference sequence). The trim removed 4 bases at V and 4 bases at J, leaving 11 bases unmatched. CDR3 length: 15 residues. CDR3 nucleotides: TGCAGTGCTACCAAAGCGGGGCGGTGGGCAGATACGCAGTATTTT. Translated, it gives CSATKAGRWADTQYF.

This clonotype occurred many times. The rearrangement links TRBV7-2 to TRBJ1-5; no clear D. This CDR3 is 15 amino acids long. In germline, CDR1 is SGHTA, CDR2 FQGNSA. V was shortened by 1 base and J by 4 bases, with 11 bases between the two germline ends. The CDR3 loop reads CASSLESGPNQPQHF. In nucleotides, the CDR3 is TGTGCCAGCAGCTTAGAGTCCGGACCTAATCAGCCCCAGCATTTT.

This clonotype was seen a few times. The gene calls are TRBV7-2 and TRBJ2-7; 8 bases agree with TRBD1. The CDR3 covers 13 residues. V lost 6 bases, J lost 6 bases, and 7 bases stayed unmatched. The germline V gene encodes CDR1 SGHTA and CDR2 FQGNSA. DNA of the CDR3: TGTGCCAGCAGTCTAGCCCAGGGGGCCGAGCAGTACTTC. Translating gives CASSLAQGAEQYF.